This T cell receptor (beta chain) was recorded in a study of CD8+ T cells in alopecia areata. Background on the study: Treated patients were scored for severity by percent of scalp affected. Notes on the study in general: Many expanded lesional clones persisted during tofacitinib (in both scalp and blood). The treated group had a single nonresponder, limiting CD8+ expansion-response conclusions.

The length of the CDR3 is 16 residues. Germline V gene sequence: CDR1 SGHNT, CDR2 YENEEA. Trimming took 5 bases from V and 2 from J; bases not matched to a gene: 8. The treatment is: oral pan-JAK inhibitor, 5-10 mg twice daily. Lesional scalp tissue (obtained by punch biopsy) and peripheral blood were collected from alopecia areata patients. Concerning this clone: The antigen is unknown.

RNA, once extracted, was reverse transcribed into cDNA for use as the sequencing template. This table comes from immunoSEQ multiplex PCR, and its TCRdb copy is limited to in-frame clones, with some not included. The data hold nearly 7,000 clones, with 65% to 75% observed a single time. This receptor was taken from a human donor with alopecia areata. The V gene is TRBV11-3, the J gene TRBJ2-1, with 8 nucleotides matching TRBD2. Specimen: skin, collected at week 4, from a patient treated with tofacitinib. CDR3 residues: CASSPAREGAYNEQFF. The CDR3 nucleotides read TGTGCCAGCAGCCCTGCCCGGGAGGGAGCCTACAATGAGCAGTTCTTC.